The text below deals with one T cell receptor (beta chain). The antigen remains unidentified. This specimen comes from a study of T cell responses to AZD1222 COVID-19 vaccine. Study-level background: Whether given at about 4 or about 12 weeks, second doses were pooled. Whole-study results and caveats: White British ancestry dominated among donors, who included more females, and clonal diversity was possibly underestimated. Every sample of the repertoires postdated the peak T cell response.

The CDR3 is 17 amino acids. The V segment lost 3 bases and the J segment 6 bases; nucleotides outside the gene matches: 13. Germline V gene lookup returns CDR1 MDHEN and CDR2 SYDVKM. Assay: immunoSEQ multiplex PCR; the TCRdb copy retains only in-frame clones and omits some. The data hold 100,000 to 150,000 clones, with more than 75% observed a single time. This rearrangement joins TRBV28 to TRBJ2-7; TRBD2 aligns across 11 bases. The TCR originated in an adult in good health. Sequences were derived from peripheral blood, sampled on day 0 of AZD1222 vaccination. For the CDR3, the DNA is TGTGCCAGCAGTTTCCTGGGGCGTAGCGGGGGGGCGGTCGAGCAGTACTTC. It encodes CASSFLGRSGGAVEQYF.